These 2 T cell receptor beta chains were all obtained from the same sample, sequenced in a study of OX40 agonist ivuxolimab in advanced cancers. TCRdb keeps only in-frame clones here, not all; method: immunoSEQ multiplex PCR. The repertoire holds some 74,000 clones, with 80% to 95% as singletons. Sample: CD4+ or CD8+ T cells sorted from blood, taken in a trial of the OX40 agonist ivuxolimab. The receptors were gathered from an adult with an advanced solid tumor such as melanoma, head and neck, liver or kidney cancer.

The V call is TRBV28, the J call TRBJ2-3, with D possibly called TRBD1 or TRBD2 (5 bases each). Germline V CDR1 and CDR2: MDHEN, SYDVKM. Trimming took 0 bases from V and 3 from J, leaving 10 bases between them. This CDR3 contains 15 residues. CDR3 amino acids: CASSLWGVDTDTQYF. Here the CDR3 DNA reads TGTGCCAGCAGTTTATGGGGGGTGGATACAGATACGCAGTATTTT. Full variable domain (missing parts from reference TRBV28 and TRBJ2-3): DVKVTQSSRYLVKRTGEKVFLECVQDMDHENMFWYRQDPGLGLRLIYFSYDVKMKEKGDIPEGYSVSREKKERFSLILESASTNQTSMYLCASSLWGVDTDTQYFGPGTRLTVL.

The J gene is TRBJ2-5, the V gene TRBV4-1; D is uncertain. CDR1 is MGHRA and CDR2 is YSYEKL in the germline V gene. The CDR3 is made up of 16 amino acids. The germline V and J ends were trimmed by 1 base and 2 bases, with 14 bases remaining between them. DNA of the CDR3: TGCGCCAGCAGCCAAGGACTCGGAGACCTTCAAGAGACCCAGTACTTC. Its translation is CASSQGLGDLQETQYF.